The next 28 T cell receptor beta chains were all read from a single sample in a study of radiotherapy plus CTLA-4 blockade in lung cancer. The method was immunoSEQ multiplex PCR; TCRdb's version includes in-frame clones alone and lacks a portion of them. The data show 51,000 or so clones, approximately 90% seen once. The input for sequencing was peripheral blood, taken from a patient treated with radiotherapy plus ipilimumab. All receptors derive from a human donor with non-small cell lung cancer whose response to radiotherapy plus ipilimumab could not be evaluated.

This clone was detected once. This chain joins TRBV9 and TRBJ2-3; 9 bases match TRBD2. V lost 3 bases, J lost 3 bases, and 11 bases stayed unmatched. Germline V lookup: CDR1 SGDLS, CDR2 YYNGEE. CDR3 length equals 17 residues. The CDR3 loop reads CASSALGLARGTDTQYF. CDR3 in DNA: TGTGCCAGCAGCGCCCTCGGACTAGCGAGGGGGACAGATACGCAGTATTTT.

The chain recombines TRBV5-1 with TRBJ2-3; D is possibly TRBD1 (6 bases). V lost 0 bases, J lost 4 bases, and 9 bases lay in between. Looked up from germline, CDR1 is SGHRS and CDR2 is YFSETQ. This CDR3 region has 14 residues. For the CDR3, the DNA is TGCGCCAGCAGCTTGGGGGGGCGGTCAGATACGCAGTATTTT. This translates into CASSLGGRSDTQYF.

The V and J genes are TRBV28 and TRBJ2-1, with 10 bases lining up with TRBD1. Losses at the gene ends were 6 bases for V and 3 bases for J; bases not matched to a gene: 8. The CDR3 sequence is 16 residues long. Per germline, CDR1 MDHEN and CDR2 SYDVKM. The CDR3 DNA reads TGTGCCAGCAGAACAGGCCGGACAGGGGGCTACAATGAGCAGTTCTTC. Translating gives CASRTGRTGGYNEQFF.

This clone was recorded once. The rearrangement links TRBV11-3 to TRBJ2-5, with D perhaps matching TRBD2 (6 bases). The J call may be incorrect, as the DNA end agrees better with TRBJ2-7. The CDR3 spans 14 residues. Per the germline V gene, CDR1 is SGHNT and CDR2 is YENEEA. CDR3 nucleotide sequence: TGTGCCAGCAGCTTCGGCGGGACCCCCCACGAGCAGTACTTC. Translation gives CASSFGGTPHEQYF.

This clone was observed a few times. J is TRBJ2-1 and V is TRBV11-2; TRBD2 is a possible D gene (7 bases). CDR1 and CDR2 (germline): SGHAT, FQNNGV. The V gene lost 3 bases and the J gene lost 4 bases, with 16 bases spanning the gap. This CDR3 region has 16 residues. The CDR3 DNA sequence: TGTGCCAGCAGCTTGGACGCGGGGGCTACTTACAATGAGCAGTTCTTC. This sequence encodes CASSLDAGATYNEQFF.

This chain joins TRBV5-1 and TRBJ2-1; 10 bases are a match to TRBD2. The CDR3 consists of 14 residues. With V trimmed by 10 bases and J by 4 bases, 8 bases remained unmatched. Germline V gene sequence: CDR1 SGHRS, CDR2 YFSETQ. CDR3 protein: CASTGTSVYNEQFF. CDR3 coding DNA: TGCGCCTCCACCGGGACTAGCGTTTACAATGAGCAGTTCTTC.

The CDR3 region has the DNA TGTGCCAGCAGCCAGACGCGGGTCAACACTGAAGCTTTCTTT. This gives the protein CASSQTRVNTEAFF. This chain uses TRBV11-2 with TRBJ1-1; D gene uncertain. This CDR3 has 14 amino acids. Per germline, CDR1 SGHAT and CDR2 FQNNGV. V gave up 5 bases and J gave up 2 bases, with 12 bases separating them.

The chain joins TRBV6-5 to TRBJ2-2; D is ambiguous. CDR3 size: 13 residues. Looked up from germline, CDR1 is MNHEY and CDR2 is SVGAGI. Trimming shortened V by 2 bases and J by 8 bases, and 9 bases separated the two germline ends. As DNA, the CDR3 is TGTGCCAGCAGTTACCTGGGCGCGGGGGAGCTGTTTTTT. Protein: CASSYLGAGELFF.

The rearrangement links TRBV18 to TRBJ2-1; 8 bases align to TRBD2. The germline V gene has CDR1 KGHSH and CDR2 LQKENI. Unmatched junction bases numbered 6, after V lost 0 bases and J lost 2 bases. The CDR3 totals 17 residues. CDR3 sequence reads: CASSPPLAGGAYNEQFF. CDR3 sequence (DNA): TGTGCCAGCTCACCACCGTTGGCGGGAGGCGCCTACAATGAGCAGTTCTTC.

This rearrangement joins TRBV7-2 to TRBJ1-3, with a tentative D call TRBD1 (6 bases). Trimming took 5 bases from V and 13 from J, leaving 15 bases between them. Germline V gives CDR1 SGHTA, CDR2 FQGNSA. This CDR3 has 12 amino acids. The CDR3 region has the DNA TGTGCCAGCAGCCCCCCACAGGGCGCTATATATTTT. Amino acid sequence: CASSPPQGAIYF.

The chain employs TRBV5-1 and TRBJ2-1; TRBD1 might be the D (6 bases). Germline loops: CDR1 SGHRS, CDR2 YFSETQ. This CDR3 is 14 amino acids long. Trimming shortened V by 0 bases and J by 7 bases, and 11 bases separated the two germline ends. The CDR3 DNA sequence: TGCGCCAGCAGCTTGGCCCAGGGGATGAATGAGCAGTTCTTC. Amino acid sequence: CASSLAQGMNEQFF.

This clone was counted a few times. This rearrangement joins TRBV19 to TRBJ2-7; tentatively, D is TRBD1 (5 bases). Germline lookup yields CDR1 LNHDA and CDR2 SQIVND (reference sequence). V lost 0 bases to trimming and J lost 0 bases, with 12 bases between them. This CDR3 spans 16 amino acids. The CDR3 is CASSIDGSGFSYEQYF. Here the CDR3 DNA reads TGTGCCAGTAGTATAGATGGTTCAGGGTTCTCCTACGAGCAGTACTTC. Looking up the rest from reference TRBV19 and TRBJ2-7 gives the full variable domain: DGGITQSPKYLFRKEGQNVTLSCEQNLNHDAMYWYRQDPGQGLRLIYYSQIVNDFQKGDIAEGYSVSREKKESFPLTVTSAQKNPTAFYLCASSIDGSGFSYEQYFGPGTRLTVT.

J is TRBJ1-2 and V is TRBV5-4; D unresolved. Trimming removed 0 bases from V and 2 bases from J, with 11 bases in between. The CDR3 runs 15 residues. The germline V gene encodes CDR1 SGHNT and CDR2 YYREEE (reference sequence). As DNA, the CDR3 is TGTGCCAGCAGCTTGGCAGCAGCGAGAAACTATGGCTACACCTTC. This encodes CASSLAAARNYGYTF.

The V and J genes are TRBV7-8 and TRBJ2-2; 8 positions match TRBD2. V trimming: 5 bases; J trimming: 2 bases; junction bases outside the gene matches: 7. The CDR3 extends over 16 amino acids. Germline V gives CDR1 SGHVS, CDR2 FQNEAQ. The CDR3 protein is CASSISGALNTGELFF. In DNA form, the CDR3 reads TGTGCCAGCAGCATTAGCGGGGCCCTAAACACCGGGGAGCTGTTTTTT.

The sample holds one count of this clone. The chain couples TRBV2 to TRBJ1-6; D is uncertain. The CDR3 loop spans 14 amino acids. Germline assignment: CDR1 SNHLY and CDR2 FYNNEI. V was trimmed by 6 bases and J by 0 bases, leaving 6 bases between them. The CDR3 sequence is CASSSPSYNSPLHF. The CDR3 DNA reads TGTGCCAGCAGCTCCCCCTCCTATAATTCACCCCTCCACTTT.

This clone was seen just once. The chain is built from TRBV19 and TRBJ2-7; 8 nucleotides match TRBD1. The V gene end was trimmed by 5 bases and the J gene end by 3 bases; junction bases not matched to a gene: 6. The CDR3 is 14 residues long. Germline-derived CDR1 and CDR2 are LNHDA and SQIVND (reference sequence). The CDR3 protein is CASSPDRAGYEQYF. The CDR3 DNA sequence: TGTGCCAGTAGTCCGGACAGGGCGGGCTACGAGCAGTACTTC.

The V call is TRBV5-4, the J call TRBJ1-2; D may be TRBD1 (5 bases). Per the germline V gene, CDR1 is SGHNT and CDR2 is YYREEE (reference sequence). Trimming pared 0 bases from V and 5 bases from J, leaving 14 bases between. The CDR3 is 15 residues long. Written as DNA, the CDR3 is TGTGCCAGCAGCTTGGCGGGCAGGGCAGAATATGGCTACACCTTC. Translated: CASSLAGRAEYGYTF.

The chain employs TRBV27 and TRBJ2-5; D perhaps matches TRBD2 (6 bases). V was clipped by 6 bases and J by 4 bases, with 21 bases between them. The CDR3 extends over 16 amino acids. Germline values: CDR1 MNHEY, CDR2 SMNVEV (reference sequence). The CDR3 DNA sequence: TGTGCCAGCAGAATAACAGGAGGGGCTTTTAGAGAGACCCAGTACTTC. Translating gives CASRITGGAFRETQYF.

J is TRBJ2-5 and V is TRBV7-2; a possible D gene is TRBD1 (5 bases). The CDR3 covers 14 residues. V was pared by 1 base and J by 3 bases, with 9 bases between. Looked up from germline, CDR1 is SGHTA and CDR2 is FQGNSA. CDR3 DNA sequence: TGTGCCAGCAGCTTAGGGGGCACAAAAGAGACCCAGTACTTC. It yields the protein CASSLGGTKETQYF.

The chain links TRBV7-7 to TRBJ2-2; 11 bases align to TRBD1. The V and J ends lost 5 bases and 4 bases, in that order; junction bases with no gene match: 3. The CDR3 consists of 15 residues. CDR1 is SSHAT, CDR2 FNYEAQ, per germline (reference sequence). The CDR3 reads CASSTGQGATGELFF. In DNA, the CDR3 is TGTGCCAGCAGCACAGGACAGGGGGCCACCGGGGAGCTGTTTTTT.

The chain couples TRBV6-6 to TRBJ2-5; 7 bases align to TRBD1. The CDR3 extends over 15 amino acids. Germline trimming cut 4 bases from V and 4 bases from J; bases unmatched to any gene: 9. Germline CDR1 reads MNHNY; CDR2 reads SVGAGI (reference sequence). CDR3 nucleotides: TGTGCCAGCAGTTTATCCACAGGGGCAAGAGAGACCCAGTACTTC. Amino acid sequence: CASSLSTGARETQYF.

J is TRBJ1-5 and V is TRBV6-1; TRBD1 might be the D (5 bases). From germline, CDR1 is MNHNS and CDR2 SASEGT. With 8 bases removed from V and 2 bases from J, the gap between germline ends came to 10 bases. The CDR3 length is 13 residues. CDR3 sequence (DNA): TGTGCCAGCGGGACTCCCGGCAATCAGCCCCAGCATTTT. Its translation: CASGTPGNQPQHF.

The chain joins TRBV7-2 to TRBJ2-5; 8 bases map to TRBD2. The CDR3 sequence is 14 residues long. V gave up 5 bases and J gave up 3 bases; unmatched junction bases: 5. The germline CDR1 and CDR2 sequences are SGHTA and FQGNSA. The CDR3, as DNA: TGTGCCAGCAGCCTCCGGCGGGGGGAAGAGACCCAGTACTTC. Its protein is CASSLRRGEETQYF.

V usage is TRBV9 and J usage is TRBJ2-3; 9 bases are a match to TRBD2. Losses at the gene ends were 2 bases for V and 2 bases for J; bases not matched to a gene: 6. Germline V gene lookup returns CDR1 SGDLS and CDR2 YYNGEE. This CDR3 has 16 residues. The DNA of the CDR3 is TGTGCCAGCAGCGTCGGAGCGGGGGGTTCCACAGATACGCAGTATTTT. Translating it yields CASSVGAGGSTDTQYF.

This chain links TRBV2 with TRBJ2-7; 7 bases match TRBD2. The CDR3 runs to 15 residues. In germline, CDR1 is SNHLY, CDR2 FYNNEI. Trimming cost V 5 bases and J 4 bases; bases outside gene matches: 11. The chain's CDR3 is CASSTGPPGGYEQYF. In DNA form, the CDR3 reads TGTGCCAGCAGTACAGGCCCCCCGGGAGGATACGAGCAGTACTTC.

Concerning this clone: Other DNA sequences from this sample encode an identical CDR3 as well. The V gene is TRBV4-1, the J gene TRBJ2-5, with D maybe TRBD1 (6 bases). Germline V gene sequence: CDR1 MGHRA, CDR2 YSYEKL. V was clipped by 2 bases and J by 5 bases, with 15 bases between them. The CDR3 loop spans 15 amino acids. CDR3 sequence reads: CASSQLGTIPETQYF. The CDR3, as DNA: TGCGCCAGCAGCCAATTGGGGACAATCCCGGAGACCCAGTACTTC.

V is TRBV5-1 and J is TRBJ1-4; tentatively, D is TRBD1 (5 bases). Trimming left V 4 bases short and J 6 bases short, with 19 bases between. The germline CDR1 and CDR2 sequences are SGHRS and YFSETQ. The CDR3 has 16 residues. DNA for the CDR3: TGCGCCAGCAGCCTCCTGGCGGGGGGTAGGGATGAAAAACTGTTTTTT. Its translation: CASSLLAGGRDEKLFF.

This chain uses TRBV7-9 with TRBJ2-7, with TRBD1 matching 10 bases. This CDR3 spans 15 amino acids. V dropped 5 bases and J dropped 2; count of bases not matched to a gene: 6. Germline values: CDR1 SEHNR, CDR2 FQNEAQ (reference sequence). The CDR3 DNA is TGTGCCAGCAGCACTTCCGGGACAGGGGCCTACGAGCAGTACTTC. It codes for CASSTSGTGAYEQYF.